Listed below are T cell receptor beta chains from one sample, sequenced in a study of blood T cell repertoires in COVID-19. Assay used: immunoSEQ multiplex PCR; TCRdb lists only in-frame clones, some missing. The sample shows a few hundred thousand clones, 80% to 90% of them seen only once. Source material: PBMCs or T cells enriched from blood (not recorded which). Receptor source: a man aged 35 to 55 in a cohort exposed to, infected with or recovered from COVID-19 (not recorded which). Each CDR3 is given with its conserved first and last residue. D genes are given only for firm matches.

NA | TRBJ2-5 | TRBV5-1 | TGCGCCAGCAGCTTGGAGGCAGGGGTGAAGACCCAGTACTTC | CASSLEAGVKTQYF
TRBD1 | TRBJ2-1 | TRBV15 | TGTGCCACCAGCAGCGGACAGGCCTCCTACAATGAGCAGTTCTTC | CATSSGQASYNEQFF
TRBD2 | TRBJ2-3 | TRBV6-5 | TGTGCCAGCAGTTACTTTGCGGGAGCCACAGATACGCAGTATTTT | CASSYFAGATDTQYF
TRBD1 | TRBJ2-3 | TRBV25-1 | TGTGCCAGCAGTGACTTAGGACAGGTCAAGACAGATACGCAGTATTTT | CASSDLGQVKTDTQYF
NA | TRBJ2-7 | TRBV7-8 | TGTGCCAGCAGCTTAGAACTTGGGGCAGGGAGGGAGCAGTACTTC | CASSLELGAGREQYF
NA | TRBJ1-1 | TRBV3-1/TRBV3-2 | TGTGCCAGCAGCCGAGGGGGATATAAAGGAGCTTTCTTT | CASSRGGYKGAFF
NA | TRBJ1-1 | TRBV7-9 | TGTGCCAGCAGCGTCCCTACAGCACAACCGAACACTGAAGCTTTCTTT | CASSVPTAQPNTEAFF
NA | TRBJ1-1 | TRBV28 | TGTGCCACCATCTATCAGGGGAGCTCTGAAGCTTTCTTT | CATIYQGSSEAFF
NA | TRBJ2-7 | TRBV3-1/TRBV3-2 | TGTGCCAGCAGCCAAGTCTCCTCCTACGAGCAGTACTTC | CASSQVSSYEQYF
TRBD2 | TRBJ2-1 | TRBV5-1 | TGCGCCAGCAGCTTGGAGGGACTAGCGGGATCTGAGCAGTTCTTC | CASSLEGLAGSEQFF
TRBD1 | TRBJ1-1 | TRBV18 | TGTGCCAGCTCACCCCCCTCGACAGGGGGAGGTGAAGCTTTCTTT | CASSPPSTGGGEAFF
NA | TRBJ2-1 | TRBV15 | TGTGCCACCAGCAGAGATCAGGGGACCGATGAGCAGTTCTTC | CATSRDQGTDEQFF